These T cell receptor beta chains were read from a single sample in a study of identical twins. MiXCR, applied by TCRdb to the 5' RACE reads, yields one record per CDR3 protein. The table lists 1.5 million to 2 million distinct CDR3 sequences, around 29% of them singletons. The sequenced material came from cord blood. The source of these receptors is a newborn girl in good health. Each CDR3 is given with its conserved first and last residue. D genes are given only for firm matches. Clone size is shown for a subset of rows, as once, few, many or a class of expanded clone.

NA | TRBJ1-6 | TRBV27 | TRBD1 | CASSLLGTGYSPLHF | TGTGCCAGCAGTTTACTCGGGACAGGTTATTCACCCCTCCACTTT
NA | TRBJ2-7 | TRBV14 | TRBD2 | CASSQGRGLGHYEQYF | TGTGCCAGCAGCCAAGGTCGGGGACTAGGGCACTACGAGCAGTACTTC
NA | TRBJ1-4 | TRBV4-1 | TRBD1 | CATSGTVREKLFF | TGCGCCACAAGCGGGACAGTCCGTGAAAAACTGTTTTTT
NA | TRBJ2-1 | TRBV20-1 | TRBD2 | CSARRTRLADNEQFF | TGCAGTGCTAGACGGACCCGACTAGCGGACAATGAGCAGTTCTTC
NA | TRBJ2-7 | TRBV9 | NA | CASSVASRSYEQYF | TGTGCCAGCAGCGTAGCTAGCCGCTCCTACGAGCAGTACTTC
NA | TRBJ1-1 | TRBV20-1 | NA | CSARVGGHEAFF | TGCAGTGCTAGAGTAGGGGGGCATGAAGCTTTCTTT
few | TRBJ2-1 | TRBV20-1 | NA | CSARDPGHNEQFF | TGCAGTGCTAGAGATCCAGGACACAATGAGCAGTTCTTC
NA | TRBJ2-7 | TRBV20-1 | NA | CSARAGLPYEQYF | TGCAGTGCTAGAGCGGGACTTCCCTACGAGCAGTACTTC
NA | TRBJ2-5 | TRBV6-6 | NA | CASSYGGGSQETQYF | TGTGCCAGCAGTTACGGAGGAGGGAGCCAAGAGACCCAGTACTTC
few | TRBJ1-6 | TRBV7-8 | TRBD1 | CASSLSPRGMVGSPLHF | TGTGCCAGCAGCTTGAGCCCCAGGGGGATGGTTGGTTCACCCCTCCACTTT
few | TRBJ2-1 | TRBV20-1 | TRBD2 | CSARGASGAVYNEQFF | TGCAGTGCTAGAGGGGCTAGCGGGGCCGTATACAATGAGCAGTTCTTC
few | TRBJ1-1 | TRBV6-1 | TRBD1 | CASRDRGRGAFF | TGTGCCAGCAGGGACAGGGGGCGAGGAGCTTTCTTT
NA | TRBJ2-7 | TRBV29-1 | TRBD2 | CSAISPSGQSSYEQYF | TGCAGCGCTATCTCACCTAGCGGGCAGAGCTCCTACGAGCAGTACTTC
NA | TRBJ2-7 | TRBV11-1 | NA | CASSPLDRTEQYF | TGTGCCAGCAGCCCGTTGGACAGAACCGAGCAGTACTTC
NA | TRBJ2-3 | TRBV28 | NA | CASTSQGRTDTQYF | TGTGCCAGCACTTCACAGGGACGCACAGATACGCAGTATTTT
few | TRBJ2-2 | TRBV12-3/TRBV12-4 | NA | CASQIVESGELFF | TGTGCCAGCCAAATAGTGGAGTCCGGGGAGCTGTTTTTT
few | TRBJ1-1 | TRBV11-2 | NA | CASSLVLEAFF | TGTGCCAGCAGCTTAGTCCTTGAAGCTTTCTTT
NA | TRBJ2-7 | TRBV29-1 | NA | CSVMSRDSYEQYF | TGCAGCGTGATGAGCAGGGACTCCTACGAGCAGTACTTC
few | TRBJ2-1 | TRBV12-3/TRBV12-4 | TRBD2 | CASSFSPSGGLVYYNEQFF | TGTGCCAGCAGTTTTTCCCCTAGCGGGGGACTCGTCTACTACAATGAGCAGTTCTTC
NA | TRBJ1-2 | TRBV14 | NA | CASSQDGAYGYTF | TGTGCCAGCAGCCAAGACGGGGCCTATGGCTACACCTTC
once | TRBJ2-5 | TRBV10-3 | NA | CAISTGGETQYF | TGTGCCATCTCGACCGGCGGGGAGACCCAGTACTTC
NA | TRBJ2-1 | TRBV6-6 | NA | CASSFATSYNEQFF | TGTGCCAGCAGTTTCGCGACTAGCTACAATGAGCAGTTCTTC
once | TRBJ1-6 | TRBV7-9 | NA | CASSVEGTSPLHF | TGTGCCAGCAGCGTTGAGGGGACCTCACCCCTCCACTTT
NA | TRBJ2-3 | TRBV28 | NA | CATSGSPYNSTDTQYF | TGTGCCACCTCAGGGTCACCATACAATAGCACAGATACGCAGTATTTT
few | TRBJ2-7 | TRBV29-1 | TRBD2 | CSAGDGGGYEQYF | TGCAGCGCTGGTGACGGGGGGGGCTACGAGCAGTACTTC
few | TRBJ2-5 | TRBV12-5 | TRBD2 | CASGPGLAGGLQETQYF | TGTGCTAGTGGACCGGGACTAGCGGGGGGACTCCAAGAGACCCAGTACTTC
once | TRBJ1-3 | TRBV11-2 | NA | CASSLRTWDTGNTIYF | TGTGCCAGCAGCTTACGTACCTGGGACACTGGAAACACCATATATTTT
NA | TRBJ2-7 | TRBV29-1 | TRBD2 | CSVGWGRLAGFVGEQYF | TGCAGCGTTGGATGGGGAAGGCTAGCGGGATTTGTTGGCGAGCAGTACTTC
few | TRBJ2-3 | TRBV2 | NA | CASSVRVGTDTQYF | TGTGCCAGCAGTGTAAGGGTGGGCACAGATACGCAGTATTTT
NA | TRBJ1-1 | TRBV6-1 | NA | CASSEATVTEAFF | TGTGCCAGCAGTGAGGCCACGGTGACTGAAGCTTTCTTT
NA | TRBJ2-5 | TRBV20-1 | NA | CSAGALKETQYF | TGCAGTGCGGGTGCCTTAAAAGAGACCCAGTACTTC
NA | TRBJ1-5 | TRBV19 | NA | CASSSRTDVQPQHF | TGTGCCAGTAGTAGTCGGACAGACGTTCAGCCCCAGCATTTT
few | TRBJ2-1 | TRBV20-1 | TRBD2 | CSAYKRGNTYNEQFF | TGCAGTGCTTATAAGCGGGGAAATACCTACAATGAGCAGTTCTTC
few | TRBJ1-6 | TRBV12-3/TRBV12-4 | TRBD1 | CASKDRDNSPLHF | TGTGCCAGCAAGGACAGGGATAATTCACCCCTCCACTTT
once | TRBJ2-5 | TRBV20-1 | TRBD2 | CSARALERGETQYF | TGCAGTGCCAGAGCGTTGGAGCGGGGTGAGACCCAGTACTTC
NA | TRBJ1-2 | TRBV7-9 | TRBD1 | CASSLVPDRGGYTF | TGTGCCAGCAGCTTAGTCCCGGACAGGGGTGGCTACACCTTC
NA | TRBJ2-5 | TRBV20-1 | NA | CSARAVVETQYF | TGCAGTGCTAGAGCGGTAGTAGAGACCCAGTACTTC
NA | TRBJ2-1 | TRBV10-3 | NA | CAIGDWGSPPYNEQFF | TGTGCCATCGGGGACTGGGGCTCACCGCCCTACAATGAGCAGTTCTTC
NA | TRBJ2-2 | TRBV25-1 | TRBD2 | CASRSASGIAGELFF | TGTGCCAGCAGATCGGCTAGCGGGATTGCCGGGGAGCTGTTTTTT
few | TRBJ2-1 | TRBV7-2 | NA | CASSLVPRSNEQFF | TGTGCCAGCAGCTTAGTACCGAGGTCAAATGAGCAGTTCTTC
NA | TRBJ1-2 | TRBV2 | NA | CATRGPLPYGYTF | TGTGCCACCAGGGGACCGTTGCCCTATGGCTACACCTTC